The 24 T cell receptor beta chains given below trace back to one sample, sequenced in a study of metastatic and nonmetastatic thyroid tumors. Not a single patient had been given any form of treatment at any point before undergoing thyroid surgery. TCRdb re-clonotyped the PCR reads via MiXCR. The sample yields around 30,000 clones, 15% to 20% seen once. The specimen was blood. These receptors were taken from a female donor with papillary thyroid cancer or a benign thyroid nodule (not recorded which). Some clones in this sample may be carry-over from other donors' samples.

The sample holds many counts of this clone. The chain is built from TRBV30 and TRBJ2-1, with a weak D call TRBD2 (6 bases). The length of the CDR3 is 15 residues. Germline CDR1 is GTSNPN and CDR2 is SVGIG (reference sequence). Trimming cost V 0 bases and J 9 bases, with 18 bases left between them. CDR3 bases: TGTGCCTGGAGTGTATTCCAGCCGAGTAGCGGTGAGCAGTTCTTC. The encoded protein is CAWSVFQPSSGEQFF.

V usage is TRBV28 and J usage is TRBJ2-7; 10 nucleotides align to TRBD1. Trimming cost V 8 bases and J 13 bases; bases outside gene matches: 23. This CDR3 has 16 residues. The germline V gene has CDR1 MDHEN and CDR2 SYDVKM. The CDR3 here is CASGSPGQGFGYEYYF. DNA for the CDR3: TGTGCCAGCGGATCTCCGGGACAGGGGTTTGGGTACGAGTATTACTTC. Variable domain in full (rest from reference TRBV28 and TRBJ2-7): DVKVTQSSRYLVKRTGEKVFLECVQDMDHENMFWYRQDPGLGLRLIYFSYDVKMKEKGDIPEGYSVSREKKERFSLILESASTNQTSMYLCASGSPGQGFGYEYYFGPGTRLTVT.

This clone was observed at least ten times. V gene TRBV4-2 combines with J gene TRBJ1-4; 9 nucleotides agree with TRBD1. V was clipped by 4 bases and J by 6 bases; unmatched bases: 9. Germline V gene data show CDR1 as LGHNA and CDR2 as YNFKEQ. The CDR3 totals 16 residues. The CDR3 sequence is CASSPPTGQGYEKLFF. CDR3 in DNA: TGTGCCAGCAGCCCTCCTACGGGACAGGGTTATGAAAAACTGTTTTTT.

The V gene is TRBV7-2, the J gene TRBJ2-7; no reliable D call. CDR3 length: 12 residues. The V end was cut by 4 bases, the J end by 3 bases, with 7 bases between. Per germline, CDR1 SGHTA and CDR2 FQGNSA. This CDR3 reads CASSSLFYEQYF. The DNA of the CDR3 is TGTGCCAGCAGCTCCCTTTTCTACGAGCAGTACTTC.

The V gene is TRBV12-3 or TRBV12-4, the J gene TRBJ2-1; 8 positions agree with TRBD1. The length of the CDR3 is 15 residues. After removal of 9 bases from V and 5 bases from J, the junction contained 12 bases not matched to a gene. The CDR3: CARRATGGLDNEQFF. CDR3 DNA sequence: TGTGCCAGAAGGGCAACAGGGGGTCTGGACAATGAGCAGTTCTTC.

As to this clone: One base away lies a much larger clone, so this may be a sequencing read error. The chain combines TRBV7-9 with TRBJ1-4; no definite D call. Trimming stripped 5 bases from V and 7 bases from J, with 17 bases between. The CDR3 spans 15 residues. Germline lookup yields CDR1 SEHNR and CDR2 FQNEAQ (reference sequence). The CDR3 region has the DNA TGTGCCAGCAGCCCACCGGGGAGTCAGGTTGAAAAACTGTTTTTT. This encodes CASSPPGSQVEKLFF.

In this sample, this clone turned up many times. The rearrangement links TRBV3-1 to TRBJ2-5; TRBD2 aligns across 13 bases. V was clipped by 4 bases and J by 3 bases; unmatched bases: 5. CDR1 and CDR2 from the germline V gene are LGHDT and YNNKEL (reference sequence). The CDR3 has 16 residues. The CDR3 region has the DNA TGTGCCAGCAGCCTTCCCGGACTAGCGGGAGAAGAGACCCAGTACTTC. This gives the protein CASSLPGLAGEETQYF.

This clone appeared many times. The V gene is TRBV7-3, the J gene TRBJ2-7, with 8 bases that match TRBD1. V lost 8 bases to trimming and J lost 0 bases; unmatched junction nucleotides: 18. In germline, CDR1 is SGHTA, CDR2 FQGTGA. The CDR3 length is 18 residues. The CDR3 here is CASACPGQDPRSSYEQYF. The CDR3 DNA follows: TGTGCCAGCGCATGTCCGGGACAGGATCCCCGGAGCTCCTACGAGCAGTACTTC.

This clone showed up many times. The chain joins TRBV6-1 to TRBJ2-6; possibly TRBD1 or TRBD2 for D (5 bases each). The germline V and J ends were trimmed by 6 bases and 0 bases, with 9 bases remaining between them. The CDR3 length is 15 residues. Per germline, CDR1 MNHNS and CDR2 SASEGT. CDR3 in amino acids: CASSGASSGANVLTF. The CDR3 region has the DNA TGTGCCAGCAGCGGGGCAAGCTCTGGGGCCAACGTCCTGACTTTC.

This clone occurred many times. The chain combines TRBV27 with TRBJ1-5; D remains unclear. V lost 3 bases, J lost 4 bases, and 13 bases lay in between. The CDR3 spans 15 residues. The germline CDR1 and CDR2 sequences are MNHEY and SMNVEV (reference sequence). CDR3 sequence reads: CASSFPAITNQPQHF. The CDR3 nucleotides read TGTGCCAGCAGTTTTCCTGCTATAACAAATCAGCCCCAGCATTTT.

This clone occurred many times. CDR3 in amino acids: CASSQDASGGKETQYF. The CDR3 nucleotides are TGTGCCAGCAGCCAAGATGCTAGCGGGGGAAAAGAGACCCAGTACTTC. The chain has TRBV3-1 and TRBJ2-5; 10 nucleotides align to TRBD2. The CDR3 is made up of 16 amino acids. The trim removed 0 bases at V and 3 bases at J, leaving 4 bases unmatched. CDR1 and CDR2 from the germline V gene are LGHDT and YNNKEL (reference sequence).

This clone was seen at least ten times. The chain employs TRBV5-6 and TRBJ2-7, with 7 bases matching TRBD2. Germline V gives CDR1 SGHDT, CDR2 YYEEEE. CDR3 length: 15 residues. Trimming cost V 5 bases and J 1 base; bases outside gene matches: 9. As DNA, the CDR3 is TGTGCCAGCAGGTCGGGGGGTCGCGGATCCTACGAGCAGTACTTC. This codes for CASRSGGRGSYEQYF. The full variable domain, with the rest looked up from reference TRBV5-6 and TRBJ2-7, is DAGVTQSPTHLIKTRGQQVTLRCSPKSGHDTVSWYQQALGQGPQFIFQYYEEEERQRGNFPDRFSGHQFPNYSSELNVNALLLGDSALYLCASRSGGRGSYEQYFGPGTRLTVT.

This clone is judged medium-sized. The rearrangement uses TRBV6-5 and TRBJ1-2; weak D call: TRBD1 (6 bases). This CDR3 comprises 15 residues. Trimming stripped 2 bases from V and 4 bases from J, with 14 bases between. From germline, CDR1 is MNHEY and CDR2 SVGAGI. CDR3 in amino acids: CASSYPQGLGYGYTF. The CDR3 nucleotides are TGTGCCAGCAGTTACCCTCAGGGGTTGGGCTATGGCTACACCTTC.

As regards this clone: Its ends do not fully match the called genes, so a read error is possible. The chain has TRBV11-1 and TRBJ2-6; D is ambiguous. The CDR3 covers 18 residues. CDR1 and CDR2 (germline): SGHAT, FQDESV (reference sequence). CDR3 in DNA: TGTGCCAGCAGCTCCTTCTGGAGTTCACCCTCTGGTGCCAACGTCCTGACTTTC. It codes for CASSSFWSSPSGANVLTF. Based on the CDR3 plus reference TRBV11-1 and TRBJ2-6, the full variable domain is EAEVAQSPRYKITEKSQAVAFWCDPISGHATLYWYRQILGQGPELLVQFQDESVVDDSQLPKDRFSAERLKGVDSTLKIQPAELGDSAMYLCASSSFWSSPSGANVLTFGAGSRLTVL.

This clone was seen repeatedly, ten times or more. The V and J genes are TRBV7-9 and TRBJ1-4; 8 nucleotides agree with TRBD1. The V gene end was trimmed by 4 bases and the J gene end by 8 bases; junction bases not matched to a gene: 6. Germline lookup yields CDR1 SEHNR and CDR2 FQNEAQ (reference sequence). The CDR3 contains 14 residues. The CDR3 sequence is CASSWTGRGEKLFF. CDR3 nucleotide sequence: TGTGCCAGCAGCTGGACAGGGCGGGGCGAAAAACTGTTTTTT.

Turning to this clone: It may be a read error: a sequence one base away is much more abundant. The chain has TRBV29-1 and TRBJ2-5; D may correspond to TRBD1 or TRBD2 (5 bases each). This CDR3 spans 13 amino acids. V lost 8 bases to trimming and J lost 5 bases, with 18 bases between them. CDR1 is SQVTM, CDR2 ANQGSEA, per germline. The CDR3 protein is CSHLPGLWETQYF. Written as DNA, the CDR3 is TGCAGCCACCTCCCGGGGCTGTGGGAGACCCAGTACTTC.

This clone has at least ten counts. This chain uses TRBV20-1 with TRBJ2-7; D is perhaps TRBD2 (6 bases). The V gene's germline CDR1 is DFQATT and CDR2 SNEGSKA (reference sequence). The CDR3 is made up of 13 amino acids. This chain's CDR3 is CSLDRDSSYEQYF. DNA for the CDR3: TGCAGCTTAGACCGGGACTCGTCCTACGAGCAGTACTTC.

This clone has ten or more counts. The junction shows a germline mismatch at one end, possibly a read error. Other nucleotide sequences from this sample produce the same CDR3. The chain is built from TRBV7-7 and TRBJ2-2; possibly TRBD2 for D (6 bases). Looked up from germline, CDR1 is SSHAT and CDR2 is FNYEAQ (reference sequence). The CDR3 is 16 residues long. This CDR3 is CASTEGGDFSTGELFF. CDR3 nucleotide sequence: TGTGCTAGCACCGAAGGCGGGGACTTCTCCACCGGGGAGCTGTTTTTT.

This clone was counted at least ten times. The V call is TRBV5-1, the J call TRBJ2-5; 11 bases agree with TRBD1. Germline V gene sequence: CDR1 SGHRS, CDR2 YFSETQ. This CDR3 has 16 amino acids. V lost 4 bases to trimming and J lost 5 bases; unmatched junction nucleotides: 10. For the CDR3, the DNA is TGCGCCAGCAGCGGCGGGACAGGGGGGGGACTGGAGACCCAGTACTTC. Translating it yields CASSGGTGGGLETQYF.

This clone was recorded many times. The CDR3 spells CAWSVVGPTEAFF. CDR3 DNA: TGTGCCTGGAGTGTGGTGGGTCCCACTGAAGCTTTCTTT. The chain recombines TRBV30 with TRBJ1-1; D unresolved. The CDR3 totals 13 residues. Germline CDR1 reads GTSNPN; CDR2 reads SVGIG (reference sequence). V shed 0 bases and J shed 4 bases, with 9 bases lying between them.

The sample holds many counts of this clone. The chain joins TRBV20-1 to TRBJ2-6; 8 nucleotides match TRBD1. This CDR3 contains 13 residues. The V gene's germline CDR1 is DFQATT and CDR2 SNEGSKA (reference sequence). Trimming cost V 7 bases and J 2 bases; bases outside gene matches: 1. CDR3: CSVQGAGANVLTF. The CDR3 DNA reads TGCAGTGTACAGGGGGCTGGGGCCAACGTCCTGACTTTC.

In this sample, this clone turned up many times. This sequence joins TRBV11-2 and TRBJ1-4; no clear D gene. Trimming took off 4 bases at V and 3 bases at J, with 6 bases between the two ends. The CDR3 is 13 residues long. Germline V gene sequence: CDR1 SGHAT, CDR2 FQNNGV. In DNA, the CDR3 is TGTGCCAGCAGCTCCGTGGCTAATGAAAAACTGTTTTTT. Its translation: CASSSVANEKLFF. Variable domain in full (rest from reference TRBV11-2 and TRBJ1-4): EAGVAQSPRYKIIEKRQSVAFWCNPISGHATLYWYQQILGQGPKLLIQFQNNGVVDDSQLPKDRFSAERLKGVDSTLKIQPAKLEDSAVYLCASSSVANEKLFFGSGTQLSVL.

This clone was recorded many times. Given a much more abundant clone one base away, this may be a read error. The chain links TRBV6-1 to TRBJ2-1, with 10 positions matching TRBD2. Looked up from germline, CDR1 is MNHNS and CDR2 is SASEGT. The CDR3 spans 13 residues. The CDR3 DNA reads TGTGCCAGCAGACTAGCGGGACGGGATGAGCGGTTCTTC. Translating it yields CASRLAGRDERFF.

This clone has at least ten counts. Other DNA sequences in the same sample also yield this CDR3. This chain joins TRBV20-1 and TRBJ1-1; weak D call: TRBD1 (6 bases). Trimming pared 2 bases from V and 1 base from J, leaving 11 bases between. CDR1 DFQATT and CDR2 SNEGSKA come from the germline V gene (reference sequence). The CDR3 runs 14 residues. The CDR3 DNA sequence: TGCAGTGCTAGACCACAGGGCGAGAACACTGAAGCTTTCTTT. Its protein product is CSARPQGENTEAFF.